Included here is one T cell receptor beta chain sequence, with context. The antigen it binds to is not known. One base away there is no much larger clone; base qualities are not given. From its cysteine to its phenylalanine, the CDR3 spans 13 amino acids. Kept here is only the CDR3 DNA, which spans 39 bases and is read in frame from base 1. CDR1 and CDR2 were assigned from the germline V gene as SGHDT and YYEEEE. This entry comes from a study of cytomegalovirus exposure and HLA in healthy donors (dated by TCRdb to about 2017). Broadly, across the study: An earlier analysis of approximately 590 of the donors reported 250 to 300 Gb of sequence data and around 110 million unique TCR beta sequences from 190 million or so T cells. Around 320 gigabases of sequencing data and approximately 85 million unique TCR sequences were included in an early release covering roughly 600 HLA-typed donors. Of the roughly 430 genotyped donors, around 81% fell in the genetic ancestry cluster associated with self-reported Caucasian donors. The study aimed to test whether cataloging public T cell receptors could reveal signatures of past pathogen exposure. Using immunosequencing, the study profiled T cell repertoires from about 620 subjects and related those repertoires to cytomegalovirus serostatus. Along with the roughly 670-subject first cohort, a separate validation cohort of roughly 110 different subjects was used. To predict cytomegalovirus infection status, the study combined high-throughput TCR immunosequencing, statistical association of individual TCRs with disease status, and machine learning. To study patterns of TCR occurrence, a later analysis re-analyzed previously published TCR beta repertoires from 550 to 800 donors and added high-resolution HLA genotyping. In the later analysis, no new phenotypic data were used to find candidate immune exposures; instead, reliance was placed on TCR beta sequences and their occurrence across donors. In an earlier analysis of about 590 of the donors, high-throughput TCR beta sequencing was used to judge whether each TCR beta V gene segment behaved as functional or pseudogenic. Donor age, sex, ethnicity and CMV serostatus were collected together with the repertoire data. A later genetic analysis took genome-wide SNP genotypes for about 65% of the 666 donors and used that subset as a discovery cohort. Every discovery cohort repertoire had been produced on one sequencing platform. HLA typing included class I and class II loci at four-digit resolution. Typing coverage differed by locus: A, B, C, DRB1 and DQB1 were typed in roughly 620-640 donors, DQA1 in about 550, DPA1 in 606, and DPB1 in approximately 450. Roughly 5 DR-DQ haplotypes were handled as single units for association and clustering because linkage in the cohort was strong. Across 300 to 400 genotyped donors of the cohort, an average of about 200,000 unique TCR beta nucleotide sequences per donor were sequenced, and roughly a sixth of those sequences were non-productive. Results the study describes overall, beyond this receptor: According to a later analysis, most CMV-associated TCR beta chains appeared to be HLA-restricted, and the HLA associations seemed to be driven largely by CMV exposure. Most TCR sequences were observed very rarely across donors, whereas some public TCRs were present in many individuals. A later analysis associated about 17,000 TCR beta sequences with specific HLA alleles at a false discovery rate of 0.05. When HLA alleles, especially DR and DQ, strongly co-occurred, attributing TCR associations to individual alleles was difficult. Presence/absence analyses assumed roughly uniform sequencing depth across donors, an assumption that may not hold. In a later analysis, several top co-occurrence clusters were reported to appear linked to parvovirus B19, influenza, CMV and Epstein-Barr virus. According to the authors, the approach could potentially be generalized to other disease states and immunological phenotypes. A total of about 150 TCR beta chains were listed by the study as associated with cytomegalovirus. Compared with the approximately 710-donor mean, donors in an Asian-associated ancestry cluster had fewer N-insertions in productive TCRs, according to a later genetic analysis. A further reported finding was that TCR beta sequences accurately predicted the HLA-A and HLA-B alleles for most subjects in the first cohort. In a later analysis, TCR association rates were found to vary across HLA loci, with the most associated TCRs seen for DRB1 alleles and the fewest for HLA-C alleles. The cohort was sequenced for TCR beta chains only, and without alpha or paired-chain data the features that could be detected were limited. The sequencing pipeline was judged likely to have produced a cluster of highly shared sequence variants as a technical artifact. Because some donors lacked HLA typing at each locus, the association tests relied only on the typed subset. Some IMGT-functional V segments, including TRBV6-2 and TRBV6-3, could not be told apart with the 87-base-pair reads, so those segments were excluded. In a later analysis, HLA-associated TCR beta chains showed more clonal expansion and lower generation probabilities than non-associated chains that were equally common. Because counts were too low, around 17 rarely observed V segments, including chromosome 9 orphons, were left out of the earlier analysis of over 550 of the donors. In both the original and validation cohorts, the classifier was reported to diagnose cytomegalovirus status with high specificity and sensitivity. The only immune exposure information available for the cohort was CMV serostatus. Broadly in line with IMGT annotations, most TCR beta V segments showed up in productive rearrangements about 87% or about 30% of the time in an earlier analysis of 587 of the donors. An association between a missense DCLRE1C variant and V-gene and J-gene trimming of TCR beta chains was found in a later genetic analysis and replicated in an independent cohort. Correlated functional status among segregating V segments might be attributable to linkage disequilibrium, but an unknown experimental factor could not be ruled out. In vitro tests confirmed that a few of the cytomegalovirus-associated TCR beta chains recognize cytomegalovirus antigens.

In total, approximately 690 healthy bone marrow donors made up the cohort. At the time of sampling, every cohort member was nominally healthy, though immune exposures that went unrecorded were likely present. The donor was CMV seropositive and was included in the group of 250 to 350 seropositive cohort members. A peripheral blood sample was provided by each donor, and peripheral blood mononuclear cells were used for TCR beta sequencing. The Qiagen DNeasy Blood Extraction Kit was used to extract genomic DNA from the blood cell samples. The library was made by the immunoSEQ multiplex PCR assay. A mixture of 60 forward primers for TCR Vbeta segments and 13 reverse primers for TCR Jbeta segments was used in the multiplex PCR. Amplification of the CDR3 region of rearranged TCR beta genes was performed with a multiplex PCR assay on genomic DNA. On the Illumina HiSeq System, the amplified TCR beta libraries were sequenced as 87-base-pair reads. As for the authors' bioinformatics: In a later analysis, 77 million or so unique TCR beta chains were counted across the roughly 700 repertoires, and some 10 million of these chains were shared by at least two donors. Raw reads were error-corrected and collapsed into unique sequences by a nearest-neighbor algorithm in which closely related sequences were merged to remove PCR and sequencing errors. V, D and J gene segments were assigned by aligning CDR3 sequences to IMGT reference sequences. For a sequence to be retained, a match of at least six nucleotides was required to both a V gene segment and a J gene segment. Rearrangements were called productive when the CDR3 lacked stop codons and stayed in frame with V and J; all others were non-productive. Following IMGT convention, CDR3 was defined as the stretch from the second conserved V-encoded cysteine to the conserved J-encoded phenylalanine. The earlier analysis of about 500 of the donors excluded sequences that lacked an unambiguous match to a single V gene segment. An earlier analysis of several hundred of the donors called V segments functional above 56.7% productive rearrangements and segregating when the between-donor standard deviation exceeded 5%. A statistical classification framework was built for diagnosing cytomegalovirus status from the catalog of TCR beta chain sequences. A later analysis assigned V and J genes by comparing TCR nucleotide sequences with IMGT/GENE-DB human TR gene sequences. In a later analysis, CDR3 sequences and most-parsimonious VDJ recombination scenarios were assigned using the TCRdist pipeline. In a later analysis, each TCR beta chain was defined by its CDR3 amino acid sequence together with its V-gene family, and reads without a unique V-gene family were excluded. In a later analysis, 450 to 600 highly shared, low-generation-probability nucleotide sequences were removed to address suspected cross-contamination and a sequencing artifact. For each public chain, a later analysis derived a clonal expansion index from normalized ranks of inferred template counts within each repertoire. In a later analysis, generation probabilities were computed using a VDJ recombination model fitted to out-of-frame rearrangements, and the results were checked against IGoR. A later analysis scored TCR-TCR, TCR-HLA and TCR-CMV co-occurrence with hypergeometric tests, applying a repertoire-size bias correction to TCR pairs. A later analysis estimated false discovery rates by permuting HLA or CMV assignments 20 times. In a later analysis, co-occurring TCRs were grouped using DBSCAN, with TCRdist sequence similarity added in when clustering inside HLA-allele-positive subsets. Co-occurrence clustering excluded repertoires with fewer than 30,000 or more than 120,000 public chains, plus five with anomalous nucleotide sharing. TCRdb stores this immuneACCESS table with in-frame sequences only. Part of the clones is absent; in the studies checked, under half of the shortfall reflects unresolved V genes, and no reason is known for the rest. V and J calls and clone size are as listed in that table; D and trimming were resolved from the DNA. The sample data list tens of thousands of clones, and around 10% of these were observed just once. The ten largest make up over 20% of the sample.

The receptor was isolated from a man in his sixties in good health and CMV-seropositive. The sequence links TRBV5-6 to TRBJ2-5; the D gene remains uncertain. The DNA end is a closer match to TRBJ2-7, so the J assignment may be wrong. The sample was PBMCs. The CDR3 corresponds to CASSSLLEYEQYF. In nucleotide form, the sequence is TGTGCCAGCAGCTCTCTCCTAGAGTACGAGCAGTACTTC.